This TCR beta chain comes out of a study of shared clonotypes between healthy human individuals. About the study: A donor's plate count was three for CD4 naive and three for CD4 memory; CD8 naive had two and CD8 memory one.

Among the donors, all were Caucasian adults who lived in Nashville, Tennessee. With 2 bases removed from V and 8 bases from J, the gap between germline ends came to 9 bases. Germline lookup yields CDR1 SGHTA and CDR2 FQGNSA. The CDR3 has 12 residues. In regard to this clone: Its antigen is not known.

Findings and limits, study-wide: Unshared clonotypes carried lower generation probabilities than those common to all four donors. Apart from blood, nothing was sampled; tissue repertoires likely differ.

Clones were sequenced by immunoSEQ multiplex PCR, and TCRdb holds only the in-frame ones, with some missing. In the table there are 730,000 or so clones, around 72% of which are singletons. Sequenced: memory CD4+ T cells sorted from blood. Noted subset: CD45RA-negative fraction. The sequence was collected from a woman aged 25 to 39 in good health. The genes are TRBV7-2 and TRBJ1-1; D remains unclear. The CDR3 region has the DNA TGTGCCAGCAGCTTAAATCGGGTGGAAGCTTTCTTT. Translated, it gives CASSLNRVEAFF.